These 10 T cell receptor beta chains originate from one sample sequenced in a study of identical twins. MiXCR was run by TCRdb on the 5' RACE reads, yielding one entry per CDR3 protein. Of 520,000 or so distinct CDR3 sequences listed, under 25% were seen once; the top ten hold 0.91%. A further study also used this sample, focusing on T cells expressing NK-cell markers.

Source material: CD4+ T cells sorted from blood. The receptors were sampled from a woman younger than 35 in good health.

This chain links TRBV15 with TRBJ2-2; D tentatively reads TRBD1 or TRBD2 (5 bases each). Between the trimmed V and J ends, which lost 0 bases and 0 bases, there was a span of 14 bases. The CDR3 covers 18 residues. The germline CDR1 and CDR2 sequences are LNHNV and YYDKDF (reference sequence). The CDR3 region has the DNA TGTGCCACCAGCAGAGACAAGAGAGGGACGGCGAACACCGGGGAGCTGTTTTTT. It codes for CATSRDKRGTANTGELFF. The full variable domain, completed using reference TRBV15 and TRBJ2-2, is DAMVIQNPRYQVTQFGKPVTLSCSQTLNHNVMYWYQQKSSQAPKLLFHYYDKDFNNEADTPDNFQSRRPNTSFCFLDIRSPGLGDTAMYLCATSRDKRGTANTGELFFGEGSRLTVL.

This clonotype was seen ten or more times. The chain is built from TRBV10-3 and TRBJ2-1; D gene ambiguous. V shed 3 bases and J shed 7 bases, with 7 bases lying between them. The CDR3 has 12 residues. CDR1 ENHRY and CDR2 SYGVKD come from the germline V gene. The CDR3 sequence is CAISDSRNEQFF. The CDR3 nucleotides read TGTGCCATCAGTGATTCTCGGAATGAGCAGTTCTTC.

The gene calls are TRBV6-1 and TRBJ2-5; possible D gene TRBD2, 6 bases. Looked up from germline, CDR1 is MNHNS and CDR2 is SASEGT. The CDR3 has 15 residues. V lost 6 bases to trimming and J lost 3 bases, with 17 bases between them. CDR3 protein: CASSENTGTEETQYF. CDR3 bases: TGTGCCAGCAGCGAAAACACCGGGACTGAAGAGACCCAGTACTTC.

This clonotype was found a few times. The CDR3 DNA reads as TGTGCCAGCAGGAACGACAGGGAGACCGGGGAGCTGTTTTTT. This translates into CASRNDRETGELFF. The V call is TRBV12-3 or TRBV12-4, the J call TRBJ2-2; TRBD1 aligns across 7 bases. The length of the CDR3 is 14 residues. The junction had 6 bases not matched to a gene; V was cut back by 6 bases and J by 5 bases.

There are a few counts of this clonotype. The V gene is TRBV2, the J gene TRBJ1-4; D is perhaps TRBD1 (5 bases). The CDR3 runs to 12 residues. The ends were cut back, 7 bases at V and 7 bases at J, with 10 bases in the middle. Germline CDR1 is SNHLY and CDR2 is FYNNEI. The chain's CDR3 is CASTGLSEKLFF. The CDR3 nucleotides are TGTGCCAGCACAGGGTTAAGTGAAAAACTGTTTTTT.

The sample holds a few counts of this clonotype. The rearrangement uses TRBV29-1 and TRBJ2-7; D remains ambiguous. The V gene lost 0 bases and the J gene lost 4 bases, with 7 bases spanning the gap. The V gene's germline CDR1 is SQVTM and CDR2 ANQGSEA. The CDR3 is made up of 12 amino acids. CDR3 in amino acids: CSVEERNYEQYF. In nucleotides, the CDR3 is TGCAGCGTTGAAGAACGGAATTACGAGCAGTACTTC.

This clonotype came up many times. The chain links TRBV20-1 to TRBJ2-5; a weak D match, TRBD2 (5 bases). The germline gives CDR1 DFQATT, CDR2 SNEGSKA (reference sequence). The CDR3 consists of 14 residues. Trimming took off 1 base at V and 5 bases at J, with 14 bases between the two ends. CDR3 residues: CSARVYRTSETQYF. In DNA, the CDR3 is TGCAGTGCTAGAGTGTACCGGACTTCCGAGACCCAGTACTTC.

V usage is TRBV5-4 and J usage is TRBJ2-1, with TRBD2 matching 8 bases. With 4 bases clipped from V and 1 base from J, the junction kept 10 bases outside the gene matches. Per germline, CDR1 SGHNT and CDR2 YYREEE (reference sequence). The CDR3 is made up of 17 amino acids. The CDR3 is CASSRAGSGSSYNEQFF. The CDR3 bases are TGTGCCAGCAGCCGCGCGGGAAGCGGGAGTTCCTACAATGAGCAGTTCTTC. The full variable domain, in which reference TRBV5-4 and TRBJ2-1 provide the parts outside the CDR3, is ETGVTQSPTHLIKTRGQQVTLRCSSQSGHNTVSWYQQALGQGPQFIFQYYREEENGRGNFPPRFSGLQFPNYSSELNVNALELDDSALYLCASSRAGSGSSYNEQFFGPGTRLTVL.

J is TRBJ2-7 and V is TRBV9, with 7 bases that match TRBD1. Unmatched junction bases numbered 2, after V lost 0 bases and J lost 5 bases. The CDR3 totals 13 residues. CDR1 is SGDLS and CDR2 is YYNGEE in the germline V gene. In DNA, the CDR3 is TGTGCCAGCAGCGTAGCTACAGGGGACGAGCAGTACTTC. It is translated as CASSVATGDEQYF.

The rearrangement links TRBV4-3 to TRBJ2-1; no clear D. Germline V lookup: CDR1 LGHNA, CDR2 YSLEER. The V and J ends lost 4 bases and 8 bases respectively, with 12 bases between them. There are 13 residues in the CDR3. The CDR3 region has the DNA TGCGCCAGCAGCCCATTTAGTTTTGATGAGCAGTTCTTC. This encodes CASSPFSFDEQFF.